The clone carrying this T cell receptor (beta chain) was detected once. What it binds is not known. The record originates from a study of graft-versus-host responses after intestinal transplantation. Libraries were prepared by immunoSEQ multiplex PCR; TCRdb keeps only in-frame clonotypes and omits some of them. The sample lists tens of thousands of clones, 80% to 95% occurring once. This clonotype originated in a human donor who received an intestinal transplant. The sample in question was unstimulated CD4+ T cells sorted from spleen or lymph node cells, obtained before intestinal transplant.

CDR3 DNA: TGTGCCATCACCGACACAGATACGCAGTATTTT. Translation: CAITDTDTQYF. V and J are TRBV10-3 and TRBJ2-3; D uncertain. Germline assignment: CDR1 ENHRY and CDR2 SYGVKD. This CDR3 spans 11 amino acids. V was cut by 7 bases and J by 2 bases, with 4 bases left in between.